A single sample is the source of the 4 T cell receptor beta chains below, sequenced in a study of blood T cell repertoires in COVID-19. Data came from immunoSEQ multiplex PCR; TCRdb stores just in-frame clones and leaves some out. The sample includes roughly 200,000 clones, roughly 87% of them seen just once. The sequencing sample was made of peripheral blood. The source is a young woman who had recovered from COVID-19.

The chain links TRBV5-4 to TRBJ1-4; TRBD1 is a possible D gene (6 bases). Trimming took 4 bases from V and 4 from J, leaving 14 bases between them. Germline CDR1 reads SGHNT; CDR2 reads YYREEE (reference sequence). The CDR3 spans 15 residues. The CDR3 reads CASSTGQSSNEKLFF. The CDR3 DNA sequence: TGTGCCAGCAGCACCGGACAGTCAAGTAATGAAAAACTGTTTTTT. Variable domain in full (rest from reference TRBV5-4 and TRBJ1-4): ETGVTQSPTHLIKTRGQQVTLRCSSQSGHNTVSWYQQALGQGPQFIFQYYREEENGRGNFPPRFSGLQFPNYSSELNVNALELDDSALYLCASSTGQSSNEKLFFGSGTQLSVL.

This rearrangement joins TRBV5-1 to TRBJ2-1; 11 nucleotides match TRBD2. Trimming cost V 5 bases and J 7 bases; bases outside gene matches: 11. Germline V CDR1 and CDR2: SGHRS, YFSETQ. The CDR3 spans 16 residues. In DNA, the CDR3 is TGCGCCAGCAGAAAAACGGGACTAGCGGAGGTGAATGAGCAGTTCTTC. Its translation: CASRKTGLAEVNEQFF.

The V and J genes are TRBV7-9 and TRBJ1-5; TRBD1 matches 8 bases. This CDR3 contains 15 residues. After removal of 6 bases from V and 5 bases from J, the junction contained 9 bases not matched to a gene. Germline CDR1 is SEHNR and CDR2 is FQNEAQ (reference sequence). CDR3 amino acids: CASSQTGDGYQPQHF. CDR3 nucleotide sequence: TGTGCCAGCAGTCAGACAGGGGACGGGTATCAGCCCCAGCATTTT.

The chain employs TRBV2 and TRBJ1-5; a possible D gene is TRBD1 (5 bases). V lost 5 bases to trimming and J lost 1 base, with 9 bases between them. CDR1 is SNHLY, CDR2 FYNNEI, per germline. CDR3 size: 14 residues. The CDR3 DNA reads TGTGCCAGCAGTTGGGACTACAGCAATCAGCCCCAGCATTTT. Translated, it gives CASSWDYSNQPQHF.